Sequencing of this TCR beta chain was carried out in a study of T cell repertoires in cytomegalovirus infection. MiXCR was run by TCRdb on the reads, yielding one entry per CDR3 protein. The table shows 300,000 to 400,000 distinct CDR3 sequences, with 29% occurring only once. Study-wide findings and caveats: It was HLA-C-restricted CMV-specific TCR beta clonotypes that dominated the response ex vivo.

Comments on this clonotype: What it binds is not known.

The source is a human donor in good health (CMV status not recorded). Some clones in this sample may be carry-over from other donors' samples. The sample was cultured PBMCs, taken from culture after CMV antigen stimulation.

CDR3 bases: TGTGCCAGCAGCTTGGCATGGGACGCTGAAGCTTTCTTT. Amino acids: CASSLAWDAEAFF. The gene calls are TRBV5-6 and TRBJ1-1, with D perhaps matching TRBD1 (5 bases). V lost 0 bases to trimming and J lost 6 bases, with 9 bases between them. Germline V gene data show CDR1 as SGHDT and CDR2 as YYEEEE. The length of the CDR3 is 13 residues.